The T cell receptor beta chain described here comes from a study of CD8 T cells in ankylosing spondylitis (dated by TCRdb to about 2017). General notes on the study: T cell receptor beta repertoires were profiled in healthy donors and ankylosing spondylitis patients so that disease-linked TCR variants could be found. Peripheral blood was sampled, and synovial fluid was additionally collected from ankylosing spondylitis patients. The full study cohort comprised around 25 ankylosing spondylitis patients and approximately 100 healthy donors.

About this clonotype itself: The antigen this receptor binds is unknown. Base qualities are missing; no much larger clone stands one base away.

General conclusions and limits of the study: The disease-linked clones had a CD8+ phenotype and were found at relatively low frequencies in peripheral blood. Blood from ankylosing spondylitis patients appeared to be characterized by a TCR beta motif composed of about eight highly homologous amino acid variants. The disease-linked clones were reported as significantly enriched in matched synovial fluid samples from ankylosing spondylitis patients. Some TCR beta motif variants had previously been reported in synovial fluid and blood of reactive arthritis patients, which suggested common disease-initiation mechanisms.

Trimming at the junction amounts to 6 bases on V and 1 base on J, and the germline ends lie 9 bases apart. CDR1 and CDR2 were assigned from the germline V gene as MRHNA and SNTAGT. Including the terminal cysteine and phenylalanine, the CDR3 comprises 14 residues. Only the CDR3 region is kept as DNA, spanning 42 bases read in frame from base 1. Sequencer: Illumina HiSeq 2500. TCR beta libraries were prepared by quantitative 5'-RACE with molecular barcodes. Processing in the source paper ran as follows. To identify disease-linked TCR variants, a new computational method was used, one built on a probabilistic model of VDJ rearrangement. TCRdb passed the public sequencing reads through fastp at Q25 and MiXCR, retaining productive beta sequences. For every CDR3 protein sequence, its rows merge into one entry that carries the most common genes and DNA. The V and J calls were not made by the authors but by TCRdb's processing. The sample contains fewer than 500,000 distinct CDR3 sequences, more than 25% of them found a single time. Of the sample, 0.89% is held by the ten largest clones.

The origin of this receptor is a male donor with ankylosing spondylitis. Specimen: blood, either unsorted or a sorted T cell fraction (not recorded which). The chain uses TRBV6-4 and TRBJ2-2; the D gene is not confidently resolved. The CDR3 has the sequence CASRPQQNTGELFF. The nucleotides read TGTGCCAGCAGACCACAGCAGAACACCGGGGAGCTGTTTTTT.